The next 31 T cell receptor beta chains were all read from a single sample in a study of CD4 T cells in relation to SARS-CoV-2 and coronaviruses (dated by TCRdb to the early 2020s). No antigen has been assigned to these receptors. Library construction relied on the immunoSEQ multiplex PCR assay. TCRdb's version of the immuneACCESS table is confined to in-frame rearrangements and falls short of the full clone set. An unresolved V gene accounts for under half of the shortfall where checked; the remainder is of unknown origin. The sample records some 40,000 clones, just under 85% of which are singletons. Around 7% of the sample lies in the top ten. The sample consisted of naive CD4+ T cells from PBMCs, cultured in vitro. Sample cell subset or site, as interpreted from the label and publication: naive CD4+ T cells isolated by negative enrichment. The source is an adult with COVID-19.

This chain connects TRBV29-1 to TRBJ2-3; the D gene is possibly TRBD1 (5 bases). V shed 4 bases and J shed 2 bases, with 16 bases lying between them. The CDR3 has 15 residues. CDR1 and CDR2 from the germline V gene are SQVTM and ANQGSEA. The CDR3 is CSVGMDISFTDTQYF. The CDR3 nucleotides read TGCAGCGTTGGAATGGACATTTCTTTCACAGATACGCAGTATTTT.

The rearrangement uses TRBV7-8 and TRBJ2-7, with TRBD2 identical over 7 bases. The CDR3 spans 15 residues. The germline gives CDR1 SGHVS, CDR2 FQNEAQ. V shed 5 bases and J 0 bases; nucleotides not matched to a gene: 7. Here the CDR3 DNA reads TGTGCCAGCAGCCCGCAGCGGGGCAGCTCCTACGAGCAGTACTTC. Translation: CASSPQRGSSYEQYF. Full variable domain (missing parts from reference TRBV7-8 and TRBJ2-7): GAGVSQSPRYKVAKRGQDVALRCDPISGHVSLFWYQQALGQGPEFLTYFQNEAQLDKSGLPSDRFFAERPEGSVSTLKIQRTQQEDSAVYLCASSPQRGSSYEQYFGPGTRLTVT.

The V call is TRBV5-1, the J call TRBJ1-6, with 7 bases matching TRBD1. V gave up 0 bases and J gave up 8 bases; unmatched junction bases: 2. The length of the CDR3 is 14 residues. CDR1 is SGHRS, CDR2 YFSETQ, per germline. This CDR3 reads CASSLVRGYSPLHF. The CDR3 nucleotides are TGCGCCAGCAGCTTGGTCAGGGGGTATTCACCCCTCCACTTT.

This chain joins TRBV14 and TRBJ2-7; D is perhaps TRBD1 or TRBD2 (5 bases each). Trimming removed 4 bases at V and 3 bases at J, with 10 bases between. There are 13 residues in the CDR3. The germline V gene encodes CDR1 SGHDN and CDR2 FVKESK. CDR3 protein: CASSRGTLYEQYF. The CDR3 coding sequence is TGTGCCAGCAGCCGGGGGACCCTCTACGAGCAGTACTTC.

V and J are TRBV5-1 and TRBJ2-1; D is perhaps TRBD1 (6 bases). Germline V gene sequence: CDR1 SGHRS, CDR2 YFSETQ. Trimming took 5 bases from V and 7 from J, leaving 10 bases between them. This CDR3 has 12 amino acids. DNA for the CDR3: TGCGCCAGCAGGACAGGTCCAAATGAGCAGTTCTTC. It translates to CASRTGPNEQFF.

This clone was found once. This rearrangement joins TRBV30 to TRBJ2-3; D is uncertain. The CDR3 runs to 14 residues. The germline V gene encodes CDR1 GTSNPN and CDR2 SVGIG (reference sequence). Trimming removed 2 bases at V and 2 bases at J, with 11 bases between. The CDR3 loop reads CAWSKAGFTDTQYF. CDR3 nucleotides: TGTGCCTGGAGTAAAGCCGGGTTCACAGATACGCAGTATTTT.

The V call is TRBV5-4, the J call TRBJ2-2; D is unclear. This CDR3 has 16 residues. V was shortened by 0 bases and J by 2 bases, with 11 bases between the two germline ends. Per germline, CDR1 SGHNT and CDR2 YYREEE (reference sequence). In DNA form, the CDR3 reads TGTGCCAGCAGCTTGGATCGGCCGGAAAACACCGGGGAGCTGTTTTTT. This translates into CASSLDRPENTGELFF.

The chain links TRBV5-1 to TRBJ2-3; possible D gene TRBD2, 6 bases. The germline V gene has CDR1 SGHRS and CDR2 YFSETQ. V was pared by 1 base and J by 5 bases, with 11 bases between. CDR3 size: 14 residues. The chain's CDR3 is CASSLRPGEDTQYF. The CDR3 coding sequence is TGCGCCAGCAGCTTGCGCCCGGGGGAAGATACGCAGTATTTT.

This clone came up once. CDR3 coding DNA: TGTGCCAGCAGCTTAGGACTCCCTGGGGATACGCAGTATTTT. It codes for CASSLGLPGDTQYF. V usage is TRBV7-9 and J usage is TRBJ2-3; no clear D gene. CDR1 is SEHNR and CDR2 is FQNEAQ in the germline V gene (reference sequence). Trimming cost V 1 base and J 6 bases, with 11 bases left between them. The CDR3 runs 14 residues.

The chain uses TRBV7-2 and TRBJ2-3; 8 bases align to TRBD1. The CDR3 is made up of 15 amino acids. Germline loops: CDR1 SGHTA, CDR2 FQGNSA. V trimming: 3 bases; J trimming: 1 base; junction bases outside the gene matches: 3. The CDR3 sequence is CASSFGQGGTDTQYF. As DNA, the CDR3 is TGTGCCAGCAGCTTCGGACAGGGAGGCACAGATACGCAGTATTTT.

This chain joins TRBV3-1 (or the pseudogene TRBV3-2) and TRBJ2-3; D might be TRBD2 (6 bases). Germline CDR1 is LGHDT and CDR2 is YNNKEL (reference sequence). The CDR3 length is 15 residues. The V end was cut by 0 bases, the J end by 4 bases, with 11 bases between. The CDR3 region has the DNA TGTGCCAGCAGCCAAGATGAGGGCGGGGCAGATACGCAGTATTTT. Translating gives CASSQDEGGADTQYF.

The chain joins TRBV6-6 to TRBJ2-2; TRBD2 aligns across 10 bases. Unmatched junction bases numbered 6, after V lost 4 bases and J lost 7 bases. The CDR3 loop spans 15 amino acids. Germline lookup yields CDR1 MNHNY and CDR2 SVGAGI (reference sequence). CDR3: CASSSLAGAGGELFF. DNA of the CDR3: TGTGCCAGCAGTTCGCTAGCGGGAGCAGGCGGGGAGCTGTTTTTT.

The chain recombines TRBV7-2 with TRBJ2-6; D may be TRBD1 or TRBD2 (6 bases each). Per the germline V gene, CDR1 is SGHTA and CDR2 is FQGNSA. The CDR3 is 17 residues long. The germline V and J ends were trimmed by 3 bases and 4 bases, with 16 bases remaining between them. The CDR3 DNA follows: TGTGCCAGCAGCTTTCACTCGGGGGCGGTCGGGGCCAACGTCCTGACTTTC. Its protein product is CASSFHSGAVGANVLTF.

The V call is TRBV3-1 (or the pseudogene TRBV3-2), the J call TRBJ1-6; TRBD1 aligns across 8 bases. The CDR3 covers 14 residues. The V gene's germline CDR1 is LGHDT and CDR2 YNNKEL (reference sequence). The V segment lost 4 bases and the J segment 7 bases; nucleotides outside the gene matches: 3. In nucleotides, the CDR3 is TGTGCCAGCAGCCTCGGACAGGGAAATTCACCCCTCCACTTT. Protein: CASSLGQGNSPLHF.

This clone was picked up one time. The chain has TRBV7-2 and TRBJ2-4; D assignment may be TRBD1 or TRBD2 (5 bases each). CDR1 SGHTA and CDR2 FQGNSA come from the germline V gene. Trimming removed 8 bases at V and 0 bases at J, with 11 bases between. CDR3 length: 14 amino acids. The CDR3 DNA reads TGTGCCAGCGGAAGGGACCTAGCCAAAAACATTCAGTACTTC. Translating gives CASGRDLAKNIQYF.

J is TRBJ2-7 and V is TRBV29-1; either TRBD1 or TRBD2 may fit D (5 bases each). Germline CDR1 and CDR2: SQVTM and ANQGSEA. The CDR3 contains 12 residues. Trimming left V 6 bases short and J 2 bases short, with 11 bases between. The CDR3 reads CSVRDRPYEQYF. The DNA of the CDR3 is TGCAGCGTCCGGGACCGGCCCTACGAGCAGTACTTC.

The rearrangement uses TRBV2 and TRBJ2-3, with 8 bases identical to TRBD2. This CDR3 region has 13 residues. Germline V CDR1 and CDR2: SNHLY, FYNNEI. V shed 6 bases and J 2 bases; nucleotides not matched to a gene: 1. The CDR3 spells CASRLAATDTQYF. The CDR3 DNA follows: TGTGCCAGCAGACTAGCGGCCACAGATACGCAGTATTTT.

CDR3 amino acids: CASSLVGEGYTF. In DNA, the CDR3 is TGTGCCAGCAGCTTAGTTGGGGAAGGCTACACCTTC. The V and J genes are TRBV11-2 and TRBJ1-2, with unresolved D. This CDR3 contains 12 residues. CDR1 SGHAT and CDR2 FQNNGV come from the germline V gene. The ends were cut back, 1 base at V and 8 bases at J, with 8 bases in the middle.

The rearrangement links TRBV27 to TRBJ1-5; TRBD1 is a possible D gene (5 bases). Looked up from germline, CDR1 is MNHEY and CDR2 is SMNVEV (reference sequence). This CDR3 is 14 amino acids long. V was pared by 5 bases and J by 7 bases, with 15 bases between. CDR3 loop: CASSPIGRGQPQHF. For the CDR3, the DNA is TGTGCCAGCAGTCCGATTGGGCGGGGCCAGCCCCAGCATTTT.

This chain joins TRBV7-3 and TRBJ2-7; D may be TRBD1 (5 bases). The ends were cut back, 2 bases at V and 3 bases at J, with 11 bases in the middle. The germline V gene encodes CDR1 SGHTA and CDR2 FQGTGA. There are 14 residues in the CDR3. CDR3 nucleotides: TGTGCCAGCAGCTTAGGGGCCAGAGACTACGAGCAGTACTTC. Amino acid sequence: CASSLGARDYEQYF.

This chain uses TRBV11-2 with TRBJ2-7; D possibly corresponds to TRBD1 (6 bases). Germline loops: CDR1 SGHAT, CDR2 FQNNGV. The CDR3 covers 15 residues. The germline V and J ends were trimmed by 1 base and 3 bases, with 13 bases remaining between them. CDR3 region: CASSLVQGTNYEQYF. The CDR3 DNA is TGTGCCAGCAGCTTAGTGCAGGGGACAAACTACGAGCAGTACTTC.

Only a few counts were recorded for this clone. The rearrangement joins TRBV28 to TRBJ1-5; D is ambiguous. V lost 4 bases and J lost 2, with 12 bases in between. Germline V gives CDR1 MDHEN, CDR2 SYDVKM. The CDR3 is made up of 15 amino acids. The CDR3 nucleotides are TGTGCCAGCAGTTATAAGGTAGAGGGCAATCAGCCCCAGCATTTT. Protein product: CASSYKVEGNQPQHF.

This sequence joins TRBV2 and TRBJ2-5; D remains unclear. The CDR3 extends over 10 amino acids. From germline, CDR1 is SNHLY and CDR2 FYNNEI. The germline V and J ends were trimmed by 6 bases and 7 bases, with 6 bases remaining between them. The CDR3 DNA reads TGTGCCAGCAGCATGACGACCCAGTACTTC. Its protein product is CASSMTTQYF.

The chain has TRBV9 and TRBJ2-5, with D perhaps matching TRBD1 (6 bases). V was shortened by 3 bases and J by 2 bases, with 14 bases between the two germline ends. Germline lookup yields CDR1 SGDLS and CDR2 YYNGEE. This CDR3 is 15 amino acids long. The CDR3 nucleotides are TGTGCCAGCAGCGCCGGGACAACCACTCAAGAGACCCAGTACTTC. Its translation is CASSAGTTTQETQYF. The full variable domain, rest sourced from reference TRBV9 and TRBJ2-5, is DSGVTQTPKHLITATGQRVTLRCSPRSGDLSVYWYQQSLDQGLQFLIQYYNGEERAKGNILERFSAQQFPDLHSELNLSSLELGDSALYFCASSAGTTTQETQYFGPGTRLLVL.

J is TRBJ1-2 and V is TRBV5-4; possibly TRBD1 for D (5 bases). CDR3 size: 12 residues. Deletions cut 3 bases from V and 4 bases from J, with 7 bases between. Germline V gene lookup returns CDR1 SGHNT and CDR2 YYREEE (reference sequence). CDR3 amino acids: CASSSDSYGYTF. As DNA, the CDR3 is TGTGCCAGCAGCTCTGACAGCTATGGCTACACCTTC.

The chain couples TRBV2 to TRBJ1-2; D unclear. The CDR3 is 14 residues long. The V and J ends lost 0 bases and 10 bases respectively, with 15 bases between them. The germline gives CDR1 SNHLY, CDR2 FYNNEI. This CDR3 is CASSEAPRIKNYTF. DNA for the CDR3: TGTGCCAGCAGTGAAGCGCCAAGGATAAAAAACTACACCTTC.

This clone has only a few counts. The rearrangement uses TRBV28 and TRBJ2-2; no reliable D call. CDR3 length: 13 residues. The germline gives CDR1 MDHEN, CDR2 SYDVKM. V lost 3 bases, J lost 6 bases, and 8 bases lay in between. The CDR3 sequence: CASSFGVSGELFF. CDR3 nucleotides: TGTGCCAGCAGTTTCGGAGTCTCCGGGGAGCTGTTTTTT.

This chain connects TRBV5-1 to TRBJ2-4; D perhaps matches TRBD2 (6 bases). The germline CDR1 and CDR2 sequences are SGHRS and YFSETQ. The CDR3 consists of 14 residues. V was trimmed by 3 bases and J by 5 bases, leaving 12 bases between them. The DNA for the CDR3 is TGCGCCAGCAGCTGGGCTAGCGAGCAAAACATTCAGTACTTC. This encodes CASSWASEQNIQYF.

This chain links TRBV19 with TRBJ2-2, with 7 bases lining up with TRBD1. The CDR3 is made up of 15 amino acids. Per the germline V gene, CDR1 is LNHDA and CDR2 is SQIVND (reference sequence). After removal of 6 bases from V and 1 base from J, the junction contained 5 bases not matched to a gene. The CDR3 DNA reads TGTGCCAGTAGGGTCCGGACAGGGAACACCGGGGAGCTGTTTTTT. Amino acid sequence: CASRVRTGNTGELFF.

V gene TRBV14 combines with J gene TRBJ1-1, with D tentatively TRBD1 (5 bases). The germline V and J ends were trimmed by 3 bases and 3 bases, with 17 bases remaining between them. Germline V gene sequence: CDR1 SGHDN, CDR2 FVKESK. CDR3 length equals 16 residues. The DNA for the CDR3 is TGTGCCAGCAGCCAGGAAGAGGGCAGGGTGTACACTGAAGCTTTCTTT. Translated: CASSQEEGRVYTEAFF.

The chain uses TRBV5-1 and TRBJ2-3, with D tentatively TRBD1 or TRBD2 (5 bases each). Germline CDR1 is SGHRS and CDR2 is YFSETQ. The germline V and J ends were trimmed by 7 bases and 4 bases, with 13 bases remaining between them. This CDR3 is built from 13 residues. CDR3 loop: CASGTEIPDTQYF. The CDR3 bases are TGCGCCAGCGGGACGGAGATCCCAGATACGCAGTATTTT.